Each of the 16 T cell receptor beta chains below was sequenced from the same sample in a study of vaccination and CD4 T cells after COVID-19 (dated by TCRdb to 2021 to 2024). Taken with the paper, the label for treatment or condition translates to: approximately 11-day PBMC culture with coronavirus spike peptide pools or control peptides (ViraFEST assay). Library preparation used PCR. TCRdb shows the sequencer as Illumina iSeq 100. DNA from cultured CD4+ T cells underwent TCR sequencing with the Oncomine TCR Beta short-read assay at the Johns Hopkins FTIC core. The public reads were reprocessed in TCRdb via fastp at Q25 and MiXCR, keeping in-frame beta chains. Entries that share a CDR3 protein sequence are merged under the most common genes and DNA. This sample has approximately 20,000 distinct CDR3 sequences in its table, and around three fifths of those were observed once. The ten largest clones represent 10% of the sample.

For these TCRs, the target antigens are not known. The sample taken for sequencing was CD4+ T cells from blood, cultured in vitro. All receptors derive from a human donor who had recovered from COVID-19.

A few counts support this clonotype. The chain recombines TRBV20-1 with TRBJ1-3; 7 nucleotides match TRBD1. This CDR3 region has 13 residues. CDR1 is DFQATT and CDR2 is SNEGSKA in the germline V gene (reference sequence). J was trimmed by 3 bases and V by 1 base; bases with no gene match: 0. The chain's CDR3 is CSARGTGGNTIYF. The CDR3, as DNA: TGCAGTGCTAGAGGGACAGGTGGAAACACCATATATTTT.

V and J are TRBV6-2 or TRBV6-3 and TRBJ2-5; D remains unclear. Germline values: CDR1 MNHEY, CDR2 SVGEGT. Trimming took 4 bases from V and 2 from J, leaving 17 bases between them. The CDR3 is made up of 16 amino acids. The CDR3 sequence is CASSSSQEARQETQYF. The CDR3 DNA reads TGTGCCAGCAGTTCCTCCCAAGAGGCAAGACAAGAGACCCAGTACTTC.

The V call is TRBV20-1, the J call TRBJ1-3; no reliable D call. The germline V gene has CDR1 DFQATT and CDR2 SNEGSKA (reference sequence). Between the trimmed V and J ends, which lost 0 bases and 0 bases, there was a span of 9 bases. The CDR3 has 15 amino acids. The CDR3 is CSARERGSSGNTIYF. CDR3 DNA: TGCAGTGCTAGAGAAAGAGGTAGCTCTGGAAACACCATATATTTT.

The V gene is TRBV28, the J gene TRBJ2-3, with TRBD2 matching 10 bases. There are 15 residues in the CDR3. J gave up 5 bases and V 5 bases, and 7 bases lay outside the gene matches. CDR1 and CDR2 (germline): MDHEN, SYDVKM. The CDR3 DNA reads TGTGCCAGCAGTCTTGGGGCTAGCGGGAGAGATACGCAGTATTTT. Its translation is CASSLGASGRDTQYF.

The chain is built from TRBV20-1 and TRBJ2-3, with D maybe TRBD1 (7 bases). The germline V gene encodes CDR1 DFQATT and CDR2 SNEGSKA (reference sequence). The length of the CDR3 is 14 residues. V dropped 5 bases and J dropped 3 bases, with 15 bases sitting between them. CDR3 protein: CSAEGGGTTDTQYF. CDR3 bases: TGCAGTGCTGAAGGAGGGGGCACTACAGATACGCAGTATTTT.

This clonotype was observed a few times. The chain carries TRBV7-2 and TRBJ2-7; D remains unclear. Germline CDR1 and CDR2: SGHTA and FQGNSA. The CDR3 has 14 amino acids. The ends were cut back, 1 base at V and 0 bases at J, with 7 bases in the middle. Here the CDR3 DNA reads TGTGCCAGCAGCTTAGATCCAGGCTCCTACGAGCAGTACTTC. This encodes CASSLDPGSYEQYF.

This chain joins TRBV12-3 or TRBV12-4 and TRBJ2-7; 8 bases map to TRBD2. V dropped 2 bases and J dropped 4; count of bases not matched to a gene: 7. The CDR3 contains 15 residues. CDR3 in amino acids: CASSLWGTGGYEQYF. The CDR3 DNA sequence: TGTGCCAGCAGTTTATGGGGAACGGGGGGGTACGAGCAGTACTTC.

This sequence joins TRBV6-1 and TRBJ1-6, with no clear D. V gave up 5 bases and J gave up 0 bases, with 11 bases separating them. CDR3 size: 16 residues. The germline gives CDR1 MNHNS, CDR2 SASEGT. Written as DNA, the CDR3 is TGTGCCAGCAGTATGACATTGAGCTCCTATAATTCACCCCTCCACTTT. Its protein product is CASSMTLSSYNSPLHF.

V and J are TRBV7-2 and TRBJ2-3; D is perhaps TRBD1 (6 bases). There are 15 residues in the CDR3. Germline lookup yields CDR1 SGHTA and CDR2 FQGNSA. Deletions cut 4 bases from V and 4 bases from J, with 15 bases between. CDR3 protein: CASSSRGWWADTQYF. The CDR3 DNA is TGTGCCAGCAGCTCCAGGGGATGGTGGGCAGATACGCAGTATTTT.

This clonotype has just a few counts. The rearrangement joins TRBV6-2 or TRBV6-3 to TRBJ1-2, with TRBD1 identical over 7 bases. Germline CDR1 MNHEY, CDR2 SVGEGT. V shed 2 bases and J 7 bases; nucleotides not matched to a gene: 7. The CDR3 consists of 14 residues. CDR3 protein: CASSYTDRVGGYTF. The CDR3 nucleotides read TGTGCCAGCAGTTACACCGACAGGGTTGGTGGCTACACCTTC.

The rearrangement joins TRBV12-5 to TRBJ2-7, with 10 nucleotides matching TRBD2. Germline assignment: CDR1 LGHNT and CDR2 FRNRAP. J was trimmed by 3 bases and V by 5 bases; bases with no gene match: 7. The CDR3 has 15 residues. The chain's CDR3 is CASGGSGGALYEQYF. DNA for the CDR3: TGTGCTAGTGGTGGGAGCGGGGGGGCCCTCTACGAGCAGTACTTC.

The V gene is TRBV27, the J gene TRBJ2-7; 11 positions agree with TRBD1. This CDR3 spans 15 amino acids. CDR1 is MNHEY and CDR2 is SMNVEV in the germline V gene (reference sequence). The ends lost 6 bases at V and 7 bases at J; junction bases unmatched: 11. CDR3 in amino acids: CASSPLGQGAGEQYF. The CDR3, as DNA: TGTGCCAGCAGCCCTCTCGGACAGGGGGCCGGAGAGCAGTACTTC.

Concerning this clonotype itself: An end of the junction does not agree with germline; a read error may underlie this. V usage is TRBV6-5 and J usage is TRBJ1-1, with unresolved D. The CDR3 is made up of 14 amino acids. Germline assignment: CDR1 MNHEY and CDR2 SVGAGI. The DNA of the CDR3 is TGTGCCAGCAGTTCGTGGGCGGAGTCCACTGAGGCTTTCTTT. Encoded protein: CASSSWAESTEAFF.

The chain employs TRBV20-1 and TRBJ2-1, with 9 nucleotides matching TRBD2. The V gene end was trimmed by 2 bases and the J gene end by 9 bases; junction bases not matched to a gene: 8. The CDR3 has 14 amino acids. Germline V lookup: CDR1 DFQATT, CDR2 SNEGSKA (reference sequence). CDR3: CSARTGLASVEQFF. Written as DNA, the CDR3 is TGCAGTGCTAGAACCGGACTAGCGAGCGTTGAGCAGTTCTTC.

This clonotype was seen a handful of times. This CDR3 is CASSLAPGTEAFF. CDR3 coding DNA: TGCGCCAGCAGCTTGGCCCCAGGAACTGAAGCTTTCTTT. The chain recombines TRBV5-1 with TRBJ1-1; D not certain. The V gene lost 0 bases and the J gene lost 5 bases, with 8 bases spanning the gap. CDR1 and CDR2 (germline): SGHRS, YFSETQ. The CDR3 covers 13 residues. Complete variable domain (other parts from reference TRBV5-1 and TRBJ1-1): KAGVTQTPRYLIKTRGQQVTLSCSPISGHRSVSWYQQTPGQGLQFLFEYFSETQRNKGNFPGRFSGRQFSNSRSEMNVSTLELGDSALYLCASSLAPGTEAFFGQGTRLTVV.

In its sample, this clonotype was seen a few times. The V and J genes are TRBV2 and TRBJ1-2; D call uncertain. Trimming removed 1 base at V and 8 bases at J, with 14 bases between. The germline CDR1 and CDR2 sequences are SNHLY and FYNNEI. The CDR3 consists of 14 residues. The CDR3 here is CASSEDLYNGGYTF. The CDR3, as DNA: TGTGCCAGCAGTGAAGACCTGTACAACGGCGGCTACACCTTC.